The T cell receptor beta chain under discussion was sequenced for a study of Graves' ophthalmopathy and Graves' hyperthyroidism. Diagnosis used clinical symptoms, serum thyroxine, TRAb, thyroid ultrasound and orbital computed tomography. The germline gives CDR1 KGHDR, CDR2 SFDVKD. The CDR3 runs to 15 residues. The V and J ends lost 3 bases and 5 bases, in that order; junction bases with no gene match: 3. Scientists amplified the TCR beta CDR3 regions from RNA transcripts. After a first-round RT-PCR with HTBI primers, a second-round multiplex PCR was run. TCRdb reprocessed the multiplex PCR reads via MiXCR and lists one record per CDR3 protein. Of almost 750,000 distinct CDR3 sequences in the sample, roughly 40% are singletons; the top ten hold 40% to 45%.

The clonotype originates from an adult man with Graves' ophthalmopathy. The chain is built from TRBV24-1 and TRBJ1-5; 10 positions agree with TRBD1. What was sequenced was peripheral blood. The CDR3 protein is CATSDIGTGDQPQHF. CDR3 DNA sequence: TGTGCCACCAGTGATATAGGGACAGGGGATCAGCCCCAGCATTTT.